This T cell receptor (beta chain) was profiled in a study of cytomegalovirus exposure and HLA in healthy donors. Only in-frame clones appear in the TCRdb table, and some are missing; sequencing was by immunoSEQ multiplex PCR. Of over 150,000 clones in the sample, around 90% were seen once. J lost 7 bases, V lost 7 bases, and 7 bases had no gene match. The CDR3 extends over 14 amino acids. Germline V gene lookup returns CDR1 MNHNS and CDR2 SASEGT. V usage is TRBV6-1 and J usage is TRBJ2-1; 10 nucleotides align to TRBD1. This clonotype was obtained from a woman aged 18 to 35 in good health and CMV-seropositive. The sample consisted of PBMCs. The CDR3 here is CASTRQGARNEQFF. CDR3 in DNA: TGTGCCAGCACACGACAGGGGGCTCGGAATGAGCAGTTCTTC.